The rows below give T cell receptor beta chains drawn from one sample of a study of blood T cell repertoires in COVID-19. The protocol was immunoSEQ multiplex PCR, while the TCRdb copy is restricted to in-frame clones and leaves out a portion. This table holds approximately 190,000 clones, around 87% found once. The sample consisted of PBMCs or T cells enriched from blood (not recorded which). Source of these receptors: a woman in her 40s in a cohort exposed to, infected with or recovered from COVID-19 (not recorded which). CDR3s include the opening cysteine and the closing phenylalanine or tryptophan. The D gene is left open where the match is weak. Clone size is given for some rows only: seen once, a few or many times, or a class if the clone is expanded.

d_call	v_call	j_call	clone_size	cdr3_aa	cdr3_nt
-	TRBV9	TRBJ2-7	-	CASSPPQINEQYF	TGTGCCAGCAGCCCCCCGCAGATCAACGAGCAGTACTTC
-	TRBV5-5	TRBJ1-2	-	CASSLETANYGYTF	TGTGCCAGCAGCTTGGAGACTGCTAACTATGGCTACACCTTC
-	TRBV2	TRBJ1-2	-	CATAEGQGLYGYTF	TGTGCCACCGCCGAAGGTCAGGGGCTCTATGGCTACACCTTC
-	TRBV24-1	TRBJ1-2	-	CATRATGDYGYTF	TGTGCCACCCGCGCGACGGGAGACTATGGCTACACCTTC
TRBD2	TRBV4-2	TRBJ2-1	-	CASSQDPGGGSNEQFF	TGTGCCAGCAGCCAAGACCCCGGGGGGGGGTCCAATGAGCAGTTCTTC
TRBD2	TRBV3-1/TRBV3-2	TRBJ2-1	once	CASSLGTSGPYQFF	TGTGCCAGCAGCCTGGGGACTAGCGGACCCTATCAGTTCTTC
TRBD2	TRBV24-1	TRBJ2-1	-	CATSDSTSGTSSEQFF	TGTGCCACCAGTGACTCCACTTCTGGGACTAGCAGTGAGCAGTTCTTC
-	TRBV13	TRBJ2-5	-	CASSTLEGEGQETQYF	TGTGCCAGCAGCACCCTGGAGGGTGAGGGCCAAGAGACCCAGTACTTC
-	TRBV6-5	TRBJ2-3	-	CANEQGSSTDTQYF	TGTGCCAACGAACAGGGCTCTAGCACAGATACGCAGTATTTT
TRBD2	TRBV2	TRBJ2-1	few	CASSDSMGRANEQFF	TGTGCCAGCAGTGATTCGATGGGGAGGGCTAATGAGCAGTTCTTC
-	TRBV3-1/TRBV3-2	TRBJ2-7	-	CASSPDGTPNISYEQYF	TGTGCCAGCAGCCCGGACGGGACTCCCAATATCTCCTACGAGCAGTACTTC
TRBD1	TRBV28	TRBJ1-2	-	CATWVTGGPGGYTF	TGTGCCACCTGGGTAACAGGGGGCCCAGGGGGCTACACCTTC
TRBD1	TRBV4-1	TRBJ2-7	-	CASSRTMDRYEQYF	TGCGCCAGCAGCCGTACCATGGACAGGTACGAGCAGTACTTC
-	TRBV7-9	TRBJ2-1	-	CASSFGQTNEQFF	TGTGCCAGCAGCTTCGGACAGACCAATGAGCAGTTCTTC
TRBD2	TRBV12-5	TRBJ2-3	-	CASGLGLAGLDTQYF	TGTGCTAGTGGTTTGGGACTAGCGGGGTTAGATACGCAGTATTTT
-	TRBV27	TRBJ2-1	-	CASSFDLAGTYNEQFF	TGTGCCAGCAGTTTCGACCTGGCGGGTACCTACAATGAGCAGTTCTTC
TRBD1	TRBV10-3	TRBJ2-5	once	CAISGPGTVQETQYF	TGTGCCATCAGTGGTCCTGGGACAGTCCAAGAGACCCAGTACTTC
-	TRBV12-3/TRBV12-4	TRBJ1-2	-	CASSFGRDYGYTF	TGTGCCAGCAGTTTTGGGAGGGACTATGGCTACACCTTC
-	TRBV15	TRBJ1-1	-	CATSRDGAGVDTEAFF	TGTGCCACCAGCAGAGATGGTGCGGGAGTGGACACTGAAGCTTTCTTT
TRBD2	TRBV19	TRBJ2-1	-	CASREWLAGGLGSYNEQFF	TGTGCCAGTAGGGAATGGCTAGCGGGGGGGTTAGGCTCCTACAATGAGCAGTTCTTC
TRBD2	TRBV10-2	TRBJ2-7	-	CASSEGFGLAGISYEQYF	TGCGCCAGCAGTGAGGGGTTCGGACTAGCGGGAATTAGCTACGAGCAGTACTTC
TRBD1	TRBV28	TRBJ1-2	-	CASSPRDRIYGYTF	TGTGCCAGCAGCCCCCGGGACAGGATCTATGGCTACACCTTC
-	TRBV5-8	TRBJ1-6	-	CSPWGPDYNSPLHF	TGTTCCCCGTGGGGGCCAGATTATAATTCACCCCTCCACTTT
TRBD1	TRBV19	TRBJ1-1	few	CASRHNRGRNTEAFF	TGTGCCAGTAGGCATAACAGGGGGAGAAACACTGAAGCTTTCTTT
TRBD1	TRBV19	TRBJ2-2	-	CASSMGMGTGDTGELFF	TGTGCCAGTAGTATGGGTATGGGGACAGGGGACACCGGGGAGCTGTTTTTT
TRBD1	TRBV25-1	TRBJ2-6	-	CASSGTGPGANVLTF	TGTGCCAGCAGTGGGACAGGGCCCGGGGCCAACGTCCTGACTTTC
-	TRBV12-3/TRBV12-4	TRBJ1-1	-	CASSLGSDEAFF	TGTGCCAGCAGTTTAGGCAGCGATGAAGCTTTCTTT
TRBD1	TRBV6-5	TRBJ1-1	-	CASTTDRGRTEAFF	TGTGCCAGCACCACGGACAGGGGGCGGACTGAAGCTTTCTTT
-	TRBV9	TRBJ1-2	-	CASSPHDSSSFINYGYTF	TGTGCCAGCAGCCCTCACGACAGCTCCAGCTTTATAAACTATGGCTACACCTTC
-	TRBV27	TRBJ1-1	-	CASSLAGGTEAFF	TGTGCCAGCAGTTTGGCGGGGGGGACTGAAGCTTTCTTT
TRBD1	TRBV14	TRBJ1-2	-	CASSQLAGAPGGAGYGYTF	TGTGCCAGCAGCCAATTAGCAGGCGCGCCAGGGGGCGCAGGCTATGGCTACACCTTC
TRBD1	TRBV11-2	TRBJ1-2	-	CASSFPGGYTGYTF	TGTGCCAGCAGCTTCCCAGGGGGCTATACTGGCTACACCTTC
-	TRBV9	TRBJ2-2	-	CASSVTATYTGELFF	TGTGCCAGCAGCGTAACAGCTACCTACACCGGGGAGCTGTTTTTT
-	TRBV27	TRBJ1-1	-	CASSRVLPNTEAFF	TGTGCCAGCAGTCGGGTGCTCCCGAACACTGAAGCTTTCTTT
-	TRBV11-3	TRBJ1-6	-	CASSLGHTNNSPLHF	TGTGCCAGCAGCCTTGGACACACAAATAATTCACCCCTCCACTTT
TRBD2	TRBV11-2	TRBJ2-7	-	CASSYSSGRPHEQYF	TGTGCCAGCAGTTATTCTAGCGGGAGGCCCCACGAGCAGTACTTC
-	TRBV7-9	TRBJ1-1	-	CASSLAGAPWEAFF	TGTGCCAGCAGCTTAGCGGGGGCCCCTTGGGAGGCTTTCTTT
-	TRBV9	TRBJ1-5	-	CASSETIQPQHF	TGTGCCAGCAGCGAGACAATACAGCCCCAGCATTTT
-	TRBV28	TRBJ2-4	-	CASSSPGYRQNIQYF	TGTGCCAGCAGTTCTCCAGGGTATAGGCAAAACATTCAGTACTTC
-	TRBV19	TRBJ2-5	-	CASSFQAPIGETQYF	TGTGCCAGTAGTTTTCAAGCGCCGATCGGAGAGACCCAGTACTTC
-	TRBV24-1	TRBJ2-2	-	CASQGFRNTGELFF	TGTGCCTCTCAGGGTTTTCGAAACACCGGGGAGCTGTTTTTT
-	TRBV28	TRBJ1-6	-	CASSFARVLGSPLHF	TGTGCCAGCAGTTTCGCCAGGGTCTTGGGTTCACCCCTCCACTTT
-	TRBV19	TRBJ1-3	-	CASSIGGRVSGNTIYF	TGTGCCAGTAGTATCGGCGGCAGGGTCTCTGGAAACACCATATATTTT
-	TRBV5-1	TRBJ1-1	-	CASSSPDRPNTEAFF	TGCGCCAGCAGCTCCCCTGACAGGCCGAACACTGAAGCTTTCTTT
-	TRBV6-1	TRBJ2-1	-	CASSEPGLTLNEQFF	TGTGCCAGCAGTGAACCGGGACTCACCCTTAATGAGCAGTTCTTC
-	TRBV3-1/TRBV3-2	TRBJ1-4	-	CASSPSRAQQGREKLFF	TGTGCCAGCAGTCCATCTCGGGCTCAACAGGGAAGAGAAAAACTGTTTTTT
TRBD1	TRBV7-8	TRBJ2-5	once	CASSFRDRQTQYF	TGTGCCAGCAGCTTCCGGGACAGGCAGACCCAGTACTTC
-	TRBV10-1	TRBJ1-1	once	CASSESPDSPNTEAFF	TGCGCCAGCAGTGAGAGTCCAGACAGCCCGAACACTGAAGCTTTCTTT
-	TRBV30	TRBJ1-3	-	CAWSVPGYAGNTIYF	TGTGCCTGGAGTGTACCCGGGTATGCTGGAAACACCATATATTTT
TRBD1	TRBV5-1	TRBJ1-2	once	CASSLRQGGYGYTF	TGCGCCAGCAGCCTACGACAGGGAGGCTATGGCTACACCTTC
TRBD1	TRBV5-1	TRBJ1-1	-	CASSSRQGPTEAFF	TGCGCCAGCAGCTCGCGACAGGGCCCCACTGAAGCTTTCTTT
TRBD1	TRBV5-5	TRBJ2-1	-	CASSQGQGGYNEQFF	TGTGCCAGCAGCCAGGGACAGGGGGGTTACAATGAGCAGTTCTTC
TRBD1	TRBV9	TRBJ1-1	-	CASSVAGTGVNTEAFF	TGTGCCAGCAGCGTAGCGGGGACAGGGGTGAACACTGAAGCTTTCTTT
TRBD2	TRBV7-9	TRBJ2-7	-	CASSTPGLAYEQYF	TGTGCCAGCAGCACTCCGGGACTAGCCTACGAGCAGTACTTC
-	TRBV5-4	TRBJ1-2	-	CASSVKTGLGGYTF	TGTGCCAGCAGCGTGAAGACAGGCCTGGGGGGCTACACCTTC
-	TRBV19	TRBJ1-3	few	CASSGGIPGNTIYF	TGTGCCAGTAGCGGGGGTATTCCTGGAAACACCATATATTTT
-	TRBV29-1	TRBJ1-1	-	CSVEGSEAFF	TGCAGCGTGGAGGGGAGTGAGGCTTTCTTT
TRBD1	TRBV13	TRBJ1-2	-	CASSFSDRGAYGYTF	TGTGCCAGCAGCTTCAGTGACAGGGGCGCGTATGGCTACACCTTC
TRBD2	TRBV4-1	TRBJ2-5	-	CASSQDLSRGAGGAQETQYF	TGCGCCAGCAGCCAAGATTTGTCTCGCGGAGCGGGGGGAGCCCAAGAGACCCAGTACTTC